The 30 T cell receptor beta chains listed next were all sequenced from one sample in a study of CD8 T cells in ankylosing spondylitis (dated by TCRdb to between 2016 and 2019). Library prep was done by 5' RACE. Sequencing was performed on an Illumina HiSeq 2500. TCRdb reprocessed the public reads (quality trimming at Q25 with fastp, clone calling with MiXCR) and kept in-frame beta chains. Every CDR3 protein is listed once, alongside the most common genes and DNA of its rows. The sample records 40,000 or so distinct CDR3 sequences, around 2.9% of which are singletons. The ten most abundant clones make up roughly 4.4% of the sample. Source material: blood, either unsorted or a sorted T cell fraction (not recorded which). The source of these receptors is a male donor with ankylosing spondylitis or in good health (not recorded which).

Many counts were recorded for this clonotype. This chain joins TRBV9 and TRBJ2-2; the D gene is possibly TRBD2 (6 bases). The CDR3 contains 16 residues. Germline V gene lookup returns CDR1 SGDLS and CDR2 YYNGEE. V gave up 4 bases and J gave up 4 bases, with 17 bases separating them. The CDR3, as DNA: TGTGCCAGCAGCTCCCGGGGAGGCCGGCGCACCGGGGAGCTGTTTTTT. Its protein product is CASSSRGGRRTGELFF.

The chain recombines TRBV9 with TRBJ2-7; D not resolved. Germline V gene sequence: CDR1 SGDLS, CDR2 YYNGEE. Trimming took 0 bases from V and 4 from J, leaving 14 bases between them. CDR3 length: 15 amino acids. The CDR3 coding sequence is TGTGCCAGCAGCGTAGGGCCTGGGGTGGGGTACGAGCAGTACTTC. It encodes CASSVGPGVGYEQYF.

This clonotype showed up many times. The rearrangement joins TRBV9 to TRBJ1-5; D ambiguous. The CDR3 covers 14 residues. The germline V gene encodes CDR1 SGDLS and CDR2 YYNGEE. With 4 bases removed from V and 5 bases from J, the gap between germline ends came to 13 bases. The CDR3 bases are TGTGCCAGCAGCCCCACGCTTGGAGATCAGCCCCAGCATTTT. Its protein is CASSPTLGDQPQHF. The full variable domain, in which reference TRBV9 and TRBJ1-5 provide the parts outside the CDR3, is DSGVTQTPKHLITATGQRVTLRCSPRSGDLSVYWYQQSLDQGLQFLIQYYNGEERAKGNILERFSAQQFPDLHSELNLSSLELGDSALYFCASSPTLGDQPQHFGDGTRLSIL.

Many counts were recorded for this clonotype. V gene TRBV9 combines with J gene TRBJ2-2; D might be TRBD1 (5 bases). Germline CDR1 and CDR2: SGDLS and YYNGEE. V lost 0 bases to trimming and J lost 4 bases, with 13 bases between them. The CDR3 spans 16 residues. The CDR3 region has the DNA TGTGCCAGCAGCGTAGCCAGGGATGGGGCCACCGGGGAGCTGTTTTTT. Encoded protein: CASSVARDGATGELFF. Drawing the rest from reference TRBV9 and TRBJ2-2, the complete variable domain is DSGVTQTPKHLITATGQRVTLRCSPRSGDLSVYWYQQSLDQGLQFLIQYYNGEERAKGNILERFSAQQFPDLHSELNLSSLELGDSALYFCASSVARDGATGELFFGEGSRLTVL.

This clonotype appeared many times. This chain connects TRBV9 to TRBJ1-5; 8 nucleotides match TRBD1. V was pared by 3 bases and J by 7 bases, with 6 bases of the junction left unmatched. This CDR3 contains 14 residues. Germline CDR1 SGDLS, CDR2 YYNGEE. The CDR3 loop is CASSAGGLNQPQHF. As DNA, the CDR3 is TGTGCCAGCAGCGCAGGGGGCCTCAACCAGCCCCAGCATTTT.

Ten or more counts support this clonotype. V gene TRBV9 combines with J gene TRBJ2-7; tentatively, D is TRBD1 (5 bases). CDR1 SGDLS and CDR2 YYNGEE come from the germline V gene. CDR3 length: 15 amino acids. V was shortened by 0 bases and J by 2 bases, with 12 bases between the two germline ends. The CDR3: CASSVDGTGTYEQYF. The CDR3 DNA reads TGTGCCAGCAGCGTAGATGGCACAGGTACCTACGAGCAGTACTTC.

The table lists this clonotype with many counts. V and J are TRBV9 and TRBJ1-6; 7 nucleotides align to TRBD1. With 2 bases clipped from V and 15 bases from J, the junction kept 5 bases outside the gene matches. Per the germline V gene, CDR1 is SGDLS and CDR2 is YYNGEE. The CDR3 contains 12 residues. The CDR3 sequence is CASSVGQGDLHF. CDR3 coding DNA: TGTGCCAGCAGCGTGGGGCAGGGGGACCTCCACTTT.

This clonotype was seen ten or more times. V and J are TRBV9 and TRBJ1-4; TRBD1 agrees at 7 bases. Germline lookup yields CDR1 SGDLS and CDR2 YYNGEE. The CDR3 sequence is 16 residues long. Trimming removed 2 bases from V and 4 bases from J; junction bases left unmatched: 8. The CDR3 here is CASSVGTGTVNEKLFF. CDR3 DNA: TGTGCCAGCAGCGTGGGGACTGGGACAGTTAATGAAAAACTGTTTTTT.

Ten or more counts support this clonotype. The chain couples TRBV9 to TRBJ2-7; possibly TRBD2 for D (6 bases). Germline V CDR1 and CDR2: SGDLS, YYNGEE. V was cut by 0 bases and J by 6 bases, with 16 bases left in between. The CDR3 contains 15 residues. Here the CDR3 DNA reads TGTGCCAGCAGCGTAGGAGTGCGGGGAAAAGGCGAGCAGTACTTC. Its protein is CASSVGVRGKGEQYF.

This clonotype appeared a few times. The V call is TRBV9, the J call TRBJ2-7; the D is unclear. This CDR3 has 14 amino acids. CDR1 and CDR2 (germline): SGDLS, YYNGEE. The V end was cut by 0 bases, the J end by 5 bases, with 12 bases between. The DNA of the CDR3 is TGTGCCAGCAGCGTAGAGCACCGGGCCGACGAGCAGTACTTC. Translated, it gives CASSVEHRADEQYF.

This clonotype was counted many times. The V gene is TRBV9, the J gene TRBJ2-1; D is perhaps TRBD1 (7 bases). The CDR3 is 17 amino acids. With 3 bases removed from V and 9 bases from J, the gap between germline ends came to 25 bases. The V gene's germline CDR1 is SGDLS and CDR2 YYNGEE. Written as DNA, the CDR3 is TGTGCCAGCAGCGGATGGGGATTAACAGGGGAGGCGGGTGAGCAGTTCTTC. It encodes CASSGWGLTGEAGEQFF. The complete variable domain, with remaining parts taken from reference TRBV9 and TRBJ2-1, reads DSGVTQTPKHLITATGQRVTLRCSPRSGDLSVYWYQQSLDQGLQFLIQYYNGEERAKGNILERFSAQQFPDLHSELNLSSLELGDSALYFCASSGWGLTGEAGEQFFGPGTRLTVL.

The sample holds many counts of this clonotype. The V gene is TRBV9, the J gene TRBJ2-3; 7 bases fit TRBD1. The CDR3 runs 16 residues. Germline values: CDR1 SGDLS, CDR2 YYNGEE. V lost 3 bases and J lost 2; bases outside the gene matches: 9. In nucleotides, the CDR3 is TGTGCCAGCAGCGGACTCGGGACAGAATACACAGATACGCAGTATTTT. This sequence encodes CASSGLGTEYTDTQYF.

This clonotype was observed many times. The chain has TRBV9 and TRBJ2-7, with D possibly being TRBD1 or TRBD2 (5 bases each). The CDR3 consists of 16 residues. Germline CDR1 is SGDLS and CDR2 is YYNGEE. The V end was cut by 3 bases, the J end by 5 bases, with 21 bases between. CDR3 DNA: TGTGCCAGCAGCGAGGGACGATATAGGCCCACCCACGAGCAGTACTTC. Protein product: CASSEGRYRPTHEQYF.

At least ten counts were recorded for this clonotype. This rearrangement joins TRBV9 to TRBJ2-3, with D uncertain. Trimming stripped 6 bases from V and 2 bases from J, with 13 bases between. CDR3 length: 14 amino acids. The germline V gene has CDR1 SGDLS and CDR2 YYNGEE. CDR3 nucleotide sequence: TGTGCCAGCACCTTCGAGGAGAACACAGATACGCAGTATTTT. Translating gives CASTFEENTDTQYF.

This clonotype was recorded at least ten times. V usage is TRBV9 and J usage is TRBJ2-6; no reliable D call. The CDR3 covers 12 residues. The V gene's germline CDR1 is SGDLS and CDR2 YYNGEE. Here the CDR3 DNA reads TGTGCTTCCGAGGCTGGGGCCAACGTCCTGACTTTC. As protein: CASEAGANVLTF.

This clonotype was seen many times. V gene TRBV9 combines with J gene TRBJ2-2; the D is unclear. Per germline, CDR1 SGDLS and CDR2 YYNGEE. This CDR3 is built from 15 residues. Trimming left V 4 bases short and J 4 bases short, with 14 bases between. The CDR3 region is CASSPHGRGTGELFF. The CDR3, as DNA: TGTGCCAGCAGCCCTCACGGCCGAGGCACCGGGGAGCTGTTTTTT.

This clonotype was seen ten or more times. The chain uses TRBV9 and TRBJ2-2, with TRBD1 as a possible D gene (5 bases). Germline V gives CDR1 SGDLS, CDR2 YYNGEE. The CDR3 covers 16 residues. Trimming shortened V by 2 bases and J by 5 bases, and 16 bases separated the two germline ends. The CDR3 sequence is CASSVPPRARTGELFF. The CDR3 DNA follows: TGTGCCAGCAGCGTCCCCCCCAGGGCGAGAACCGGGGAGCTGTTTTTT.

Ten or more counts support this clonotype. The J gene is TRBJ2-3, the V gene TRBV3-1; D might be TRBD2 (6 bases). The ends were cut back, 7 bases at V and 2 bases at J, with 16 bases in the middle. The CDR3 has 15 residues. Germline values: CDR1 LGHDT, CDR2 YNNKEL (reference sequence). CDR3 sequence: CASTRPGSSTDTQYF. Written as DNA, the CDR3 is TGTGCCAGCACAAGACCCGGGAGTTCCACAGATACGCAGTATTTT.

This clonotype showed up many times. The genes are TRBV9 and TRBJ2-1, with 8 bases that match TRBD1. The CDR3 is made up of 15 amino acids. CDR1 is SGDLS and CDR2 is YYNGEE in the germline V gene. J was trimmed by 1 base and V by 5 bases; bases with no gene match: 5. The CDR3 coding sequence is TGTGCCAGCAGTTGGGGACAGGTATCCTACAATGAGCAGTTCTTC. This encodes CASSWGQVSYNEQFF.

This clonotype came up many times. One junction end does not reproduce the germline sequence, and a read error may be involved. This chain uses TRBV7-3 with TRBJ2-1; perhaps TRBD1 as D (5 bases). The CDR3 is made up of 10 amino acids. Germline assignment: CDR1 SGHTA and CDR2 FQGTGA. The CDR3 nucleotides are TGTGCCAGCAGCTTGAAGGGGCCTCCCTTC. The encoded protein is CASSLKGPPF.

This clonotype appeared many times. This sequence joins TRBV9 and TRBJ1-4; D may be TRBD1 (6 bases). From germline, CDR1 is SGDLS and CDR2 YYNGEE. Deletions cut 3 bases from V and 6 bases from J, with 18 bases between. The CDR3 runs 16 residues. This chain's CDR3 is CASSEHPTGRYEKLFF. The DNA for the CDR3 is TGTGCCAGCAGCGAACACCCGACAGGCCGGTATGAAAAACTGTTTTTT.

This clonotype was found many times. This chain connects TRBV9 to TRBJ2-7, with 11 bases aligning to TRBD2. CDR3 size: 15 residues. The germline V gene has CDR1 SGDLS and CDR2 YYNGEE. V was clipped by 0 bases and J by 3 bases; unmatched bases: 2. CDR3 in amino acids: CASSVGTSGHYEQYF. In nucleotides, the CDR3 is TGTGCCAGCAGCGTAGGGACTAGCGGGCACTACGAGCAGTACTTC.

This clonotype was picked up many times. CDR3 sequence (DNA): TGTGCCAGCAGCGTGGGACCTCCCTCTGGGGCCAACGTCCTGACTTTC. Protein product: CASSVGPPSGANVLTF. The genes are TRBV9 and TRBJ2-6; TRBD1 or TRBD2 may be the D gene (5 bases each). V lost 2 bases and J 0 bases, leaving 9 bases between the germline ends. The CDR3 runs to 16 residues. CDR1 is SGDLS and CDR2 is YYNGEE in the germline V gene.

This clonotype was picked up many times. The V gene is TRBV9, the J gene TRBJ2-7; the D gene is possibly TRBD1 (6 bases). Germline V gene data show CDR1 as SGDLS and CDR2 as YYNGEE. There are 17 residues in the CDR3. Trimming removed 4 bases from V and 2 bases from J, with 22 bases in between. The CDR3 DNA sequence: TGTGCCAGCAGCTCCGCCTCCGGGACAAGGGCCCCCTACGAGCAGTACTTC. Translating it yields CASSSASGTRAPYEQYF.

In this sample, this clonotype turned up many times. The CDR3 sequence: CASSTGLDLQETQYF. CDR3 coding DNA: TGTGCCAGCAGCACCGGTCTAGACCTCCAAGAGACCCAGTACTTC. The V call is TRBV9, the J call TRBJ2-5; D uncertain. This CDR3 is built from 15 residues. The germline V and J ends were trimmed by 4 bases and 1 base, with 14 bases remaining between them. The V gene's germline CDR1 is SGDLS and CDR2 YYNGEE.

At least ten counts were recorded for this clonotype. The chain recombines TRBV9 with TRBJ1-3; the D is unclear. Germline V CDR1 and CDR2: SGDLS, YYNGEE. The V end lost 5 bases, the J end lost 1 base, and 4 bases lay between the germline ends. The CDR3 is 12 amino acids. The CDR3 sequence: CASRGSGNTIYF. The CDR3 region has the DNA TGTGCCAGCAGGGGTTCTGGAAACACCATATATTTT.

This clonotype came up a few times. This chain uses TRBV9 with TRBJ2-3; 10 nucleotides match TRBD2. The CDR3 totals 16 residues. The J segment lost 7 bases and the V segment lost 1 base, leaving 9 bases of the junction unmatched. Germline CDR1 SGDLS, CDR2 YYNGEE. The CDR3 loop is CASSVKPSGSRNTQYF. CDR3 bases: TGTGCCAGCAGCGTAAAGCCTAGCGGGAGTAGGAATACGCAGTATTTT.

The table lists this clonotype with many counts. This chain links TRBV9 with TRBJ2-2; maybe TRBD1 (6 bases). Germline CDR1 is SGDLS and CDR2 is YYNGEE. The CDR3 is 15 residues long. Deletions cut 4 bases from V and 3 bases from J, with 13 bases between. The CDR3 DNA sequence: TGTGCCAGCAGCACCTCCCCAGGGGACACCGGGGAGCTGTTTTTT. The encoded protein is CASSTSPGDTGELFF.

This clonotype was counted many times. CDR3 DNA: TGTGCCAGCAGCCGAAGTAATTACCCTACCGGGGAGCTGTTTTTT. Protein sequence: CASSRSNYPTGELFF. This chain connects TRBV9 to TRBJ2-2; unclear D gene. The CDR3 runs to 15 residues. Germline V gives CDR1 SGDLS, CDR2 YYNGEE. V was cut by 4 bases and J by 5 bases, with 15 bases left in between.

This clonotype was counted many times. The chain links TRBV7-9 to TRBJ1-5, with D unclear. The CDR3 is 12 residues long. Per the germline V gene, CDR1 is SEHNR and CDR2 is FQNEAQ (reference sequence). V shed 11 bases and J shed 1 base, with 9 bases lying between them. The chain's CDR3 is CAGRCSNQPQHF. The CDR3 DNA is TGTGCCGGACGGTGCAGCAATCAGCCCCAGCATTTT.